This T cell receptor (beta chain) was sequenced in a study of shared clonotypes between healthy human individuals. Overall study context: Two women and a few men aged 18 to 49 made up the donors.

Profiled with immunoSEQ multiplex PCR; TCRdb holds only in-frame clones, not every one. The sample carries roughly 2.5 million clones, more than 90% recorded once. The CDR3 spans 16 residues. The V and J ends lost 4 bases and 7 bases respectively, with 24 bases between them. In germline, CDR1 is SGHKS, CDR2 YYEKEE (reference sequence). The TCR originated in a man aged 18-30 years in good health. Sample: naive CD4+ T cells sorted from blood. Subset described: CD45RA+ positively selected. The rearrangement links TRBV5-5 to TRBJ2-7, with D maybe TRBD1 (5 bases). The CDR3 loop reads CASSPTPPLWGEEQYF. The CDR3 coding sequence is TGTGCCAGCAGCCCCACCCCCCCTCTATGGGGCGAGGAGCAGTACTTC.